Listed below are T cell receptor beta chains from one sample, sequenced in a study of graft-versus-host responses after intestinal transplantation. Sequencing was performed with immunoSEQ multiplex PCR; in TCRdb, only in-frame clones are kept and a portion is missing. The sample lists about 25,000 clones; approximately 94% were seen once. The sample in question was PBMCs, obtained 156 days after intestinal transplant. These receptors were collected from a human patient who received an intestinal transplant, so some T cells may come from the graft donor. CDR3s include the opening cysteine and the closing phenylalanine or tryptophan. The order of the fields is clone size, J gene, V gene, CDR3 protein. Part of the rows lack a size; the others show once, few, many or a class for expanded clones.

NA,TRBJ2-1,TRBV19,CASSKAGSNYNEQFF
NA,TRBJ1-5,TRBV19,CASSMWSGSNQPQHF
NA,TRBJ2-5,TRBV19,CASSPQIRGETQYF
NA,TRBJ2-7,TRBV9,CASSVGAGGGYEQYF
NA,TRBJ1-2,TRBV6-5,CASSYLGDGYTF
NA,TRBJ2-1,TRBV5-8,CASSPGTPYNEQFF
NA,TRBJ2-7,TRBV6-5,CASSYWGTNSYEQYF
NA,TRBJ2-5,TRBV30,CAWSGGLASYQETQYF
NA,TRBJ2-1,TRBV13,CASSSADNEQFF
NA,TRBJ2-3,TRBV15,CATSRVGTDTQYF
NA,TRBJ1-1,TRBV9,CASSVKPWVATEAFF
once,TRBJ2-7,TRBV4-1,CASRPANRPTYEQYF
NA,TRBJ2-5,TRBV5-1,CASSLAGETQYF
NA,TRBJ2-3,TRBV19,CASSISLMDTQYF
NA,TRBJ2-7,TRBV10-3,CAVSPGAHEQYF
NA,TRBJ2-3,TRBV7-8,CASRSGTGIDTQYF
NA,TRBJ1-4,TRBV1,CTSSQEEAPTGSEKLFF
NA,TRBJ2-2,TRBV7-9,CASSLVSARVAGELFF
NA,TRBJ2-1,TRBV4-1,CASSQSLQPLSGSINEQFF
NA,TRBJ2-7,TRBV2,CASRSTTTLPYEQYF
NA,TRBJ1-1,TRBV7-8,CASSLRQLNTEAFF
NA,TRBJ2-3,TRBV7-3,CASSGGGPGDTQYF
NA,TRBJ1-2,TRBV19,CASSPYGYTF
NA,TRBJ2-1,TRBV4-1,CASSSHLSNEQFF
NA,TRBJ2-7,TRBV7-2,CASSSSSYEQYF
NA,TRBJ1-5,TRBV19,CASSPRDISNQPQHF
NA,TRBJ2-1,TRBV27,CASSLPVQGRNEQFF
NA,TRBJ1-5,TRBV27,CASSMYSNQPQHF
NA,TRBJ2-7,TRBV30,CAWSVGPAGPYEQYF
NA,TRBJ2-2,TRBV19,CASIRLGQGLPGELFF
NA,TRBJ2-7,TRBV29-1,CSVLPTVLSYEQYF
NA,TRBJ2-7,TRBV2,CASSVGTGGHEQYF
once,TRBJ2-1,TRBV5-6,CASSLSLTGGYNEQFF
NA,TRBJ1-1,TRBV7-2,CASSLGLGMNTEAFF
NA,TRBJ1-4,TRBV30,CAWDRVSGSEKLFF
NA,TRBJ1-1,TRBV18,CASSPFNTEAFF
NA,TRBJ2-1,TRBV7-2,CASSFFLFRGTGNEQFF
NA,TRBJ1-5,TRBV6-5,CASNFRDNNQPQHF
NA,TRBJ1-4,TRBV21-1,CASSKDPRGEKLFF
NA,TRBJ1-2,TRBV27,CASSSYRTQGGYTF
NA,TRBJ2-3,TRBV7-9,CASSLTGVSTDTQYF
NA,TRBJ2-7,TRBV10-3,CAISEVWAGGTYEQYF